This TCR beta chain was captured by sequencing in a study of T cell responses to AZD1222 COVID-19 vaccine. Study background: Timing groups of about 4 and about 12 weeks for second doses were pooled.

The CDR3 contains 15 residues. The germline gives CDR1 SGHDT, CDR2 YYEEEE. The V end was cut by 0 bases, the J end by 3 bases, with 11 bases between. Notes on the study in general: Clonal diversity was possibly underestimated, and white British individuals and females predominated among donors.

Some clones are missing from TCRdb's copy, which holds only in-frame ones; the method was immunoSEQ multiplex PCR. The table includes 150,000 or so clones, roughly 88% detected once. About this clone: Its antigen is as yet unknown.

The sample was peripheral blood, taken on day 0 of AZD1222 vaccination. J is TRBJ2-3 and V is TRBV5-6; D possibly corresponds to TRBD1 (7 bases). The TCR originated in an adult in good health. The CDR3 DNA is TGTGCCAGCAGCTTGGACAGGGGACTGACAGATACGCAGTATTTT. It encodes CASSLDRGLTDTQYF.